These 29 T cell receptor beta chains were sequenced from one sample in a study of early T cells in non-severe SARS-CoV-2 infection. TCRdb re-called the 5' RACE reads through MiXCR, storing one row per CDR3 protein. The sample has about 38,000 distinct CDR3 sequences; about 5% are singletons. Source material: whole blood. These receptors all stem from an adult who was a healthcare worker with PCR-confirmed SARS-CoV-2 infection or an uninfected control (not recorded which).

This clonotype has at least ten counts. The chain recombines TRBV6-5 with TRBJ1-5; D is uncertain. Trimming removed 6 bases from V and 4 bases from J, with 10 bases in between. The CDR3 runs to 13 residues. Germline CDR1 MNHEY, CDR2 SVGAGI. The DNA for the CDR3 is TGTGCCAGCAGCCAGTATCCGAATCAGCCCCAGCATTTT. Translated, it gives CASSQYPNQPQHF.

Many counts were recorded for this clonotype. The V and J genes are TRBV20-1 and TRBJ2-2, with 9 bases aligning to TRBD2. The germline gives CDR1 DFQATT, CDR2 SNEGSKA (reference sequence). Trimming removed 2 bases from V and 6 bases from J; junction bases left unmatched: 7. CDR3 size: 15 residues. Here the CDR3 reads CSARSGTSSAGELFF. The CDR3 bases are TGCAGTGCTAGATCCGGGACTAGCTCGGCCGGGGAGCTGTTTTTT.

The rearrangement links TRBV14 to TRBJ1-1, with a tentative D call TRBD1 (5 bases). The CDR3 contains 13 residues. CDR1 is SGHDN and CDR2 is FVKESK in the germline V gene. V was cut by 4 bases and J by 2 bases, with 8 bases left in between. CDR3: CASSRDYNTEAFF. As DNA, the CDR3 is TGTGCCAGCAGCCGGGACTATAACACTGAAGCTTTCTTT.

This clonotype occurred a few times. CDR3 nucleotide sequence: TGTGCCAGCAGGTATGGACGGTACACTGAAGCTTTCTTT. Residues: CASRYGRYTEAFF. This chain links TRBV7-9 with TRBJ1-1; D gene uncertain. V was pared by 6 bases and J by 3 bases, with 11 bases between. The CDR3 spans 13 residues. CDR1 and CDR2 from the germline V gene are SEHNR and FQNEAQ (reference sequence).

This clonotype was found many times. The chain joins TRBV3-1 to TRBJ2-3; D may be TRBD1 or TRBD2 (5 bases each). The germline gives CDR1 LGHDT, CDR2 YNNKEL (reference sequence). The CDR3 has 15 amino acids. V was trimmed by 6 bases and J by 2 bases, leaving 15 bases between them. The CDR3, as DNA: TGTGCCAGCAGATCTGCCGGGACCTTCACAGATACGCAGTATTTT. Encoded protein: CASRSAGTFTDTQYF.

This clonotype showed up many times. The J gene is TRBJ2-1, the V gene TRBV19; D possibly uses TRBD1 or TRBD2 (5 bases each). The V end lost 3 bases, the J end lost 2 bases, and 11 bases lay between the germline ends. The CDR3 is 15 residues long. The germline V gene encodes CDR1 LNHDA and CDR2 SQIVND (reference sequence). The CDR3 DNA reads as TGTGCCAGTAGTATGGTGGGGGTAACCTACAATGAGCAGTTCTTC. This encodes CASSMVGVTYNEQFF.

The genes are TRBV9 and TRBJ2-2; 9 bases are shared with TRBD1. The V gene's germline CDR1 is SGDLS and CDR2 YYNGEE. This CDR3 comprises 16 residues. V shed 2 bases, J shed 3 bases, and the junction held 5 bases outside the gene matches. The CDR3 protein is CASSVAGDRDTGELFF. The CDR3 nucleotides are TGTGCCAGCAGCGTCGCGGGGGACAGGGACACCGGGGAGCTGTTTTTT.

This clonotype was recorded once. It is unclear where the CDR3 begins or ends on the DNA, so no DNA is shown, and the CDR3 is as TCRdb lists it. V gene TRBV21-1 combines with J gene TRBJ2-7; TRBD1 reflects the table's D call only, with no check against the DNA. TRBV21-1 is annotated as a pseudogene. The CDR3 is 16 residues long, counting both termini. The CDR3 region is CASSQVFGQGNGEQYF.

The table lists this clonotype with many counts. CDR3 protein: CASSEGVWVTEAFF. CDR3 DNA: TGTGCCAGCAGTGAAGGAGTTTGGGTCACTGAAGCTTTCTTT. The chain links TRBV6-1 to TRBJ1-1, with D hard to call. The CDR3 consists of 14 residues. The V end was cut by 1 base, the J end by 4 bases, with 10 bases between. Germline CDR1 MNHNS, CDR2 SASEGT.

This clonotype was observed many times. The gene calls are TRBV7-9 and TRBJ2-4; D possibly corresponds to TRBD2 (6 bases). Germline-derived CDR1 and CDR2 are SEHNR and FQNEAQ (reference sequence). Between the trimmed V and J ends, which lost 3 bases and 8 bases, there was a span of 11 bases. This CDR3 region has 13 residues. This CDR3 reads CASSFSGGDIQYF. In DNA form, the CDR3 reads TGTGCCAGCAGCTTCTCCGGCGGGGACATTCAGTACTTC. Looking up the rest from reference TRBV7-9 and TRBJ2-4 gives the full variable domain: DTGVSQNPRHKITKRGQNVTFRCDPISEHNRLYWYRQTLGQGPEFLTYFQNEAQLEKSRLLSDRFSAERPKGSFSTLEIQRTEQGDSAMYLCASSFSGGDIQYFGAGTRLSVL.

This clonotype was detected ten times or more. The chain combines TRBV6-5 with TRBJ1-2, with D unresolved. Germline CDR1 reads MNHEY; CDR2 reads SVGAGI. The V and J ends lost 6 bases and 4 bases respectively, with 15 bases between them. This CDR3 is 14 amino acids long. CDR3 nucleotide sequence: TGTGCCAGCAGCCATCCCAACGGCGCCTATGGCTACACCTTC. This translates into CASSHPNGAYGYTF.

This clonotype was detected ten times or more. The CDR3 nucleotides read TGCGCCAGCAGCCAAGATCCAGGGGAGGTAGATGGCTACACCTTC. This encodes CASSQDPGEVDGYTF. The chain couples TRBV4-1 to TRBJ1-2; perhaps TRBD1 as D (6 bases). Trimming cost V 0 bases and J 6 bases, with 14 bases left between them. CDR1 and CDR2 (germline): MGHRA, YSYEKL. This CDR3 has 15 residues.

This clonotype was recorded at least ten times. V is TRBV29-1 and J is TRBJ2-1; 7 bases are shared with TRBD1. CDR1 and CDR2 (germline): SQVTM, ANQGSEA. V shed 4 bases, J shed 10 bases, and the junction held 16 bases outside the gene matches. CDR3 length: 15 residues. CDR3 bases: TGCAGCGTTGCACTCACAGGGGCTTCCCCGAAGGAGCAGTTCTTC. Its protein is CSVALTGASPKEQFF.

On this clonotype: This may stem from a read error, because a much larger clone lies one nucleotide away. The chain carries TRBV18 and TRBJ1-1; D might be TRBD1 (5 bases). Germline loops: CDR1 KGHSH, CDR2 LQKENI. This CDR3 contains 16 residues. DNA for the CDR3: TGTGGCAGCTCCAGGGCGAAGGGAGGGGAGAACACTGAAGCTTTCTTT. As protein: CGSSRAKGGENTEAFF.

This clonotype turned up a few times. The chain uses TRBV29-1 and TRBJ2-4; D gene unclear. V lost 5 bases to trimming and J lost 0 bases, with 14 bases between them. Germline V gene sequence: CDR1 SQVTM, CDR2 ANQGSEA. The CDR3 is made up of 15 amino acids. The CDR3 loop reads CSVSHGRLAKNIQYF. The CDR3 DNA sequence: TGCAGCGTTTCACATGGCCGTCTAGCCAAAAACATTCAGTACTTC. The entire variable domain, with the rest obtained from reference TRBV29-1 and TRBJ2-4, is as follows: SAVISQKPSRDICQRGTSLTIQCQVDSQVTMMFWYRQQPGQSLTLIATANQGSEATYESGFVIDKFPISRPNLTFSTLTVSNMSPEDSSIYLCSVSHGRLAKNIQYFGAGTRLSVL.

This clonotype was recorded at least ten times. This chain connects TRBV4-1 to TRBJ1-1, with TRBD1 identical over 7 bases. This CDR3 region has 14 residues. The V segment lost 6 bases and the J segment 1 base; nucleotides outside the gene matches: 5. The germline V gene encodes CDR1 MGHRA and CDR2 YSYEKL. The CDR3 loop reads CASSPDRANTEAFF. The CDR3, as DNA: TGCGCCAGCAGTCCTGACAGGGCGAACACTGAAGCTTTCTTT.

This clonotype occurred many times. The genes are TRBV12-3 or TRBV12-4 and TRBJ1-6; perhaps TRBD1 as D (5 bases). The CDR3 is 15 amino acids. V lost 4 bases, J lost 9 bases, and 16 bases lay in between. The CDR3 sequence is CASSSSAGLSSPLHF. The CDR3, as DNA: TGTGCCAGCAGTTCGTCCGCAGGGTTGAGTTCACCCCTCCACTTT.

The chain is built from TRBV30 and TRBJ2-1, with 8 bases that match TRBD2. Trimming cost V 4 bases and J 7 bases; bases outside gene matches: 9. Looked up from germline, CDR1 is GTSNPN and CDR2 is SVGIG (reference sequence). The CDR3 is 14 amino acids. The CDR3 here is CAWTPGGARNEQFF. CDR3 sequence (DNA): TGTGCCTGGACCCCGGGGGGGGCCCGGAATGAGCAGTTCTTC.

This clonotype has at least ten counts. This chain links TRBV6-5 with TRBJ2-3; D not certain. Germline values: CDR1 MNHEY, CDR2 SVGAGI. This CDR3 has 15 amino acids. The ends were cut back, 0 bases at V and 2 bases at J, with 9 bases in the middle. As DNA, the CDR3 is TGTGCCAGCAGTTACTCGACGGCTTACACAGATACGCAGTATTTT. Its protein is CASSYSTAYTDTQYF.

This clonotype was observed many times. This chain links TRBV30 with TRBJ2-1; no definite D call. CDR3 length: 12 amino acids. V was pared by 0 bases and J by 4 bases, with 4 bases between. Germline CDR1 GTSNPN, CDR2 SVGIG (reference sequence). The CDR3 loop reads CAWSVNYNEQFF. The CDR3 DNA reads TGTGCCTGGAGTGTAAATTACAATGAGCAGTTCTTC.

This chain joins TRBV25-1 and TRBJ1-2; TRBD1 might be the D (6 bases). CDR3 size: 13 residues. Germline V CDR1 and CDR2: MGHDK, SYGVNS. V was clipped by 8 bases and J by 0 bases, with 10 bases between them. The CDR3 sequence: CASSGTTNYGYTF. In DNA, the CDR3 is TGTGCCAGCTCCGGGACAACTAACTATGGCTACACCTTC.

This clonotype was detected a few times. V is TRBV3-1 and J is TRBJ2-7; the D is unclear. Trimming removed 0 bases from V and 6 bases from J, with 9 bases in between. The CDR3 consists of 13 residues. Germline CDR1 reads LGHDT; CDR2 reads YNNKEL (reference sequence). The CDR3 is CASSQDSVAEQYF. The CDR3 DNA reads as TGTGCCAGCAGCCAAGATTCCGTAGCCGAGCAGTACTTC.

This clonotype was counted many times. The CDR3 region is CATSREYVGHRRYGYTF. CDR3 nucleotide sequence: TGTGCCACCAGCAGAGAGTATGTCGGGCATCGGCGATATGGCTACACCTTC. The chain recombines TRBV15 with TRBJ1-2; D is ambiguous. Per the germline V gene, CDR1 is LNHNV and CDR2 is YYDKDF (reference sequence). Trimming left V 0 bases short and J 5 bases short, with 19 bases between. CDR3 size: 17 residues.

This clonotype has at least ten counts. The CDR3 coding sequence is TGTGCCAGCAGTCCCAGGGGGCAGGGAGATACGCAGTATTTT. Translation: CASSPRGQGDTQYF. The chain couples TRBV6-5 to TRBJ2-3; TRBD1 matches 8 bases. The length of the CDR3 is 14 residues. V lost 5 bases, J lost 5 bases, and 6 bases stayed unmatched. Germline V gives CDR1 MNHEY, CDR2 SVGAGI.

This clonotype showed up many times. V and J are TRBV29-1 and TRBJ1-2, with 9 bases aligning to TRBD1. V dropped 1 base and J dropped 7; count of bases not matched to a gene: 7. The germline gives CDR1 SQVTM, CDR2 ANQGSEA. This CDR3 is 14 amino acids long. The CDR3 spells CSVEGGDRALGYTF. As DNA, the CDR3 is TGCAGCGTTGAAGGTGGGGACAGGGCCCTTGGCTACACCTTC.

This clonotype was counted many times. The genes are TRBV7-6 and TRBJ2-3, with 7 bases matching TRBD1. The CDR3 loop spans 15 amino acids. Germline lookup yields CDR1 SGHVS and CDR2 FNYEAQ. Trimming removed 4 bases from V and 6 bases from J; junction bases left unmatched: 10. CDR3 bases: TGTGCCAGCAGCTCACCGCGAGGGGGCGAGGATACGCAGTATTTT. Translated: CASSSPRGGEDTQYF.

Ten or more counts support this clonotype. The rearrangement links TRBV7-9 to TRBJ2-3, with 7 bases lining up with TRBD2. From germline, CDR1 is SEHNR and CDR2 FQNEAQ (reference sequence). The junction had 1 base not matched to a gene; V was cut back by 3 bases and J by 1 base. CDR3 length: 14 amino acids. The CDR3 loop reads CASSFSGGTDTQYF. DNA of the CDR3: TGTGCCAGCAGCTTCAGCGGGGGCACAGATACGCAGTATTTT.

This clonotype has at least ten counts. The chain employs TRBV12-3 or TRBV12-4 and TRBJ1-2; no clear D gene. Between the trimmed V and J ends, which lost 5 bases and 4 bases, there was a span of 14 bases. This CDR3 contains 14 residues. CDR3 sequence: CASSARDSSYGYTF. In DNA, the CDR3 is TGTGCCAGCAGTGCCAGAGATTCTAGCTATGGCTACACCTTC.

This rearrangement joins TRBV20-1 to TRBJ2-5, with D perhaps TRBD1 or TRBD2 (6 bases each). V lost 5 bases and J 4 bases, leaving 11 bases between the germline ends. CDR1 and CDR2 (germline): DFQATT, SNEGSKA (reference sequence). The CDR3 covers 12 residues. CDR3 sequence reads: CSARKGGETQYF. The CDR3, as DNA: TGCAGTGCTCGTAAGGGGGGAGAGACCCAGTACTTC.